This TCR beta chain was sequenced during a study of shared clonotypes between healthy human individuals. Worth noting for this clone: The antigen remains unidentified. Other DNA sequences within the sample encode an identical CDR3.

Findings of the study overall: Shared clonotypes across all four donors exceeded non-shared ones in generation probability.

V shed 6 bases and J shed 2 bases, with 8 bases lying between them. The CDR3 contains 12 residues. The V gene's germline CDR1 is MNHNY and CDR2 SVGAGI (reference sequence). Sequencing was performed with immunoSEQ multiplex PCR; in TCRdb, only in-frame clones are kept and a portion is missing. The sample has about 2.4 million clones; roughly 93% are singletons. Source material: naive CD4+ T cells from PBMCs. Indicated subset: CD45RA+ positively selected. The receptor was isolated from a man aged 18 to 29 in good health. Some clones in this sample may be carry-over from other donors' samples. The rearrangement links TRBV6-6 to TRBJ2-7, with D possibly TRBD1 on 5 matching bases. Written as DNA, the CDR3 is TGTGCCAGCAGCCCAGGGACCTACGAGCAGTACTTC. This codes for CASSPGTYEQYF.